This TCR beta chain is drawn from a study of blood T cell repertoires in COVID-19. Across the whole study: T cells, B-cell-depleted T cells, or PBMCs supplied cDNA or gDNA.

Produced via immunoSEQ multiplex PCR; TCRdb's table is partial and in-frame only. In the table there are some 140,000 clones, 65% to 80% of which are singletons. CDR1 is SGHRS, CDR2 YFSETQ, per germline. Trimming cost V 3 bases and J 6 bases, with 10 bases left between them. This CDR3 has 13 residues. Sequencing was done on a sample of peripheral blood. The chain is built from TRBV5-1 and TRBJ2-1; D may be TRBD2 (7 bases). The sequence came from an elderly man with acute or convalescent COVID-19. Here the CDR3 reads CASSSAGANEQFF. CDR3 nucleotide sequence: TGCGCCAGCAGCTCCGCGGGGGCCAATGAGCAGTTCTTC.